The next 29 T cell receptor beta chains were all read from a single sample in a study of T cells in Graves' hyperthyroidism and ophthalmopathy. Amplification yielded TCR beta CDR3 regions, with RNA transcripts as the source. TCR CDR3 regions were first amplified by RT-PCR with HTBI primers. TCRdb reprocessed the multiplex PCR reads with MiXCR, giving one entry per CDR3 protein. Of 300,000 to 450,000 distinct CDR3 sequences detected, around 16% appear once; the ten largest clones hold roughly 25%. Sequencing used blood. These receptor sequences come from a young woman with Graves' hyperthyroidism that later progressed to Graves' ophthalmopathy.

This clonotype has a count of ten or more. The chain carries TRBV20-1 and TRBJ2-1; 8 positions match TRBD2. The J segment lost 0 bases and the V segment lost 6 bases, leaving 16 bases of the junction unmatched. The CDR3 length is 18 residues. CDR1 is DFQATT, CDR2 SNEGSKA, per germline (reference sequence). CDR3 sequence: CSAEGPASGRSSYNEQFF. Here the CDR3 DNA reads TGCAGTGCGGAAGGACCTGCTAGCGGGCGGAGCTCCTACAATGAGCAGTTCTTC.

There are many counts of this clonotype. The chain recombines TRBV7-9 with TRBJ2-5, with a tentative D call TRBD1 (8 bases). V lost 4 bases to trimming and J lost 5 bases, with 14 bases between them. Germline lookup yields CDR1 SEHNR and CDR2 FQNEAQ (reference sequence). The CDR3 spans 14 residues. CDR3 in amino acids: CASSSGQGGETQYF. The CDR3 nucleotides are TGTGCCAGCAGCTCCGGACAGGGAGGGGAGACCCAGTACTTC.

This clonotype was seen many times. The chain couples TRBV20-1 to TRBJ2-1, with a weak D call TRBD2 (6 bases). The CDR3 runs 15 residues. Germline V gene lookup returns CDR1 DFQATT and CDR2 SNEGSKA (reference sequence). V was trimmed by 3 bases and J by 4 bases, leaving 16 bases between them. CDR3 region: CSASPGVESYNEQFF. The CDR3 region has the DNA TGCAGTGCTAGCCCGGGGGTAGAGTCGTACAATGAGCAGTTCTTC.

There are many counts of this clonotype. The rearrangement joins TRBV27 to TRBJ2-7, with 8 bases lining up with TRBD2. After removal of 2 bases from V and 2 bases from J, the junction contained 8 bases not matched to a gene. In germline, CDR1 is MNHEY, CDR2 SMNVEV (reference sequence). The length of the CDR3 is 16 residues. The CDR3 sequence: CASSLGAGDGPYEQYF. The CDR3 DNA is TGTGCCAGCAGTTTAGGAGCGGGGGACGGCCCCTACGAGCAGTACTTC.

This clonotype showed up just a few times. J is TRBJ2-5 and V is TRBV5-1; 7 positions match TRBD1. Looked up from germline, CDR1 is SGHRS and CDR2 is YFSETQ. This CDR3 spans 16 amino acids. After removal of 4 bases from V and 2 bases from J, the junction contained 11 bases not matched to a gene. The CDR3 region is CASSTYPGGDQETQYF. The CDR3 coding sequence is TGCGCCAGCAGCACCTACCCAGGGGGTGATCAAGAGACCCAGTACTTC.

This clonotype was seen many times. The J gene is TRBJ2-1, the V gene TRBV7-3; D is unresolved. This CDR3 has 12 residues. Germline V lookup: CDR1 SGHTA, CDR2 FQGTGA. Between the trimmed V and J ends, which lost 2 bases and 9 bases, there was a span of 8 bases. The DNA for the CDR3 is TGTGCCAGCAGCTTATACCAGAGTGAGCAGTTCTTC. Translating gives CASSLYQSEQFF. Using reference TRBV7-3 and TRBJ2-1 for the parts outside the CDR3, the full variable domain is GAGVSQTPSNKVTEKGKYVELRCDPISGHTALYWYRQSLGQGPEFLIYFQGTGAADDSGLPNDRFFAVRPEGSVSTLKIQRTERGDSAVYLCASSLYQSEQFFGPGTRLTVL.

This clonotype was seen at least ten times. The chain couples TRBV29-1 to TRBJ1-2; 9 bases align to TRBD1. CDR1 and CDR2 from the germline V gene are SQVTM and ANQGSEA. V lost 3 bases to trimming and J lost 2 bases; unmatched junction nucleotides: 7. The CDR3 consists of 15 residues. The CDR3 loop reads CSVDLGTGTNYGYTF. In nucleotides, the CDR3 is TGCAGCGTTGATTTGGGGACAGGGACAAACTATGGCTACACCTTC.

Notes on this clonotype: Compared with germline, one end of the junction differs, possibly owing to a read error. CDR3 DNA sequence: TGTGCCAGCAGTTACTCAGGGCTAGCCCCGGGGGCCGGGGAGCCGTTTTTT. As protein: CASSYSGLAPGAGEPFF. The chain has TRBV6-5 and TRBJ2-2; D may correspond to TRBD1 or TRBD2 (6 bases each). The CDR3 runs to 17 residues. CDR1 is MNHEY and CDR2 is SVGAGI in the germline V gene.

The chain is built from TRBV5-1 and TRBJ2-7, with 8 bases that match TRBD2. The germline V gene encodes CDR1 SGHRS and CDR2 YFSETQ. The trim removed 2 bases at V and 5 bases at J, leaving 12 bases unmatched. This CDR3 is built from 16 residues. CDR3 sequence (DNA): TGCGCCAGCAGCTTACCCCCACTAGCGGTGAGAAACGAGCAGTACTTC. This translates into CASSLPPLAVRNEQYF.

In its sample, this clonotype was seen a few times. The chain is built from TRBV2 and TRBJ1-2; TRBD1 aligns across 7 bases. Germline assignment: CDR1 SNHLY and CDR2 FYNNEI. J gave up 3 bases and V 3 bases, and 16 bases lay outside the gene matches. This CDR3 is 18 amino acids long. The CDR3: CASSERDRGQGEYYGYTF. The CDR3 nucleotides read TGTGCCAGCAGTGAGAGGGACCGGGGCCAGGGGGAATACTATGGCTACACCTTC.

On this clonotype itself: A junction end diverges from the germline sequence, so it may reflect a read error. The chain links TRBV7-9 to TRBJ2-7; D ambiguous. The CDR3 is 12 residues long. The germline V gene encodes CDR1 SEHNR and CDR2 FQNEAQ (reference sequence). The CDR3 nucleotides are TGTGCCAGCAGCTTTGGCCCCTACGGGCAGTACTTC. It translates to CASSFGPYGQYF.

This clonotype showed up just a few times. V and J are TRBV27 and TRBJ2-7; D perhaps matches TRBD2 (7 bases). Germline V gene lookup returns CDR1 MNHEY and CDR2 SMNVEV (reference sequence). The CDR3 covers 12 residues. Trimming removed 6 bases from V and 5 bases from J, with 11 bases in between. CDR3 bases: TGTGCCAGCAGAGGGGGGGGGAACGAGCAGTACTTC. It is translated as CASRGGGNEQYF.

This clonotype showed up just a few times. CDR3 bases: TGTGCCAGCAGCCCCCTTTGGGGCGGAGGGACAGATACGCAGTATTTT. This translates into CASSPLWGGGTDTQYF. The chain couples TRBV3-1 to TRBJ2-3, with D possibly TRBD2 on 6 matching bases. Germline V CDR1 and CDR2: LGHDT, YNNKEL (reference sequence). CDR3 length: 16 residues. Trimming pared 4 bases from V and 3 bases from J, leaving 17 bases between.

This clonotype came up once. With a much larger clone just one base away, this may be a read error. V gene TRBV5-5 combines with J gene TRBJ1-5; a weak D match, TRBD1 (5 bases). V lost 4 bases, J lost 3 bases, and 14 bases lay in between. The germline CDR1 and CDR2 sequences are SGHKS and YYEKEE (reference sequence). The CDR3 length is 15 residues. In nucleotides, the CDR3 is TGTGCCAGCAGCGCTGACGGGGCAGACAATCAGCCCCAGCATTTT. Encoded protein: CASSADGADNQPQHF.

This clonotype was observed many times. CDR3 in amino acids: CASSYAGIYYGYTF. As DNA, the CDR3 is TGTGCCAGCAGTTACGCCGGCATCTACTATGGCTACACCTTC. This chain uses TRBV6-2 or TRBV6-3 with TRBJ1-2, with unresolved D. Germline loops: CDR1 MNHEY, CDR2 SVGEGT. V was clipped by 2 bases and J by 3 bases, with 10 bases between them. CDR3 length: 14 amino acids.

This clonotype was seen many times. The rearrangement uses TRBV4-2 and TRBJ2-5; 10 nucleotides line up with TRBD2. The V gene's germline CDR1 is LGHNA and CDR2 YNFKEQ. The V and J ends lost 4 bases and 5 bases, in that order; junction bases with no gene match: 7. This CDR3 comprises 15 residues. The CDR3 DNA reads TGTGCCAGCAGCCCTCACCCGACTAGCGGGGAGACCCAGTACTTC. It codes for CASSPHPTSGETQYF.

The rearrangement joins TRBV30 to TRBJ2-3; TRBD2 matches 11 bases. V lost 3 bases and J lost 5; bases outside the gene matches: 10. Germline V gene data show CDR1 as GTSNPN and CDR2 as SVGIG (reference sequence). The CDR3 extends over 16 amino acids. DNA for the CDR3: TGTGCCTGGAGCCCGAGGGTAGCGGGAGGGTTAGATACGCAGTATTTT. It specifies CAWSPRVAGGLDTQYF. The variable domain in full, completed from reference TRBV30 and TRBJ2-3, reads SQTIHQWPATLVQPVGSPLSLECTVEGTSNPNLYWYRQAAGRGLQLLFYSVGIGQISSEVPQNLSASRPQDRQFILSSKKLLLSDSGFYLCAWSPRVAGGLDTQYFGPGTRLTVL.

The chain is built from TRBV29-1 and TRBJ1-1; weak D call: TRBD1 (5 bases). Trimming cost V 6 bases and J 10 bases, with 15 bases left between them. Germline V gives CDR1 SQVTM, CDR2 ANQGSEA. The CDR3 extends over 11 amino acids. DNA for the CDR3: TGCAGCGTCGTACCCTCCGGGACAGCTTTCTTT. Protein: CSVVPSGTAFF.

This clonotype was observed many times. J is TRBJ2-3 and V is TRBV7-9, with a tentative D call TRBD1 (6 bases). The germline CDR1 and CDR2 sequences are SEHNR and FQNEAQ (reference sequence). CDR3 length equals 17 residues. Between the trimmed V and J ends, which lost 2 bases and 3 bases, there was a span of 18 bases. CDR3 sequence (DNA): TGTGCCAGCAGCTTACTCGCAGGGGCGAGGGTAACAGATACGCAGTATTTT. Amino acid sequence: CASSLLAGARVTDTQYF.

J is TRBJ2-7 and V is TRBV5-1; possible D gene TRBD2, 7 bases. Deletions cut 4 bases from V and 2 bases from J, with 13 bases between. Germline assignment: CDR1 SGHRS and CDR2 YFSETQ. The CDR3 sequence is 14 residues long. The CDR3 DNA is TGCGCCAGCAGCCTTGGGGGGGCCCCCTACGAGCAGTACTTC. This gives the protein CASSLGGAPYEQYF.

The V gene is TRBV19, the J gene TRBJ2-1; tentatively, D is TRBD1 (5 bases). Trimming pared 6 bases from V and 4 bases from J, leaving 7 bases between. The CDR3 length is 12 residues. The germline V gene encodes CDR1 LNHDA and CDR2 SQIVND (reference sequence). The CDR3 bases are TGTGCCAGTAGCGCAGGGTACAATGAGCAGTTCTTC. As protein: CASSAGYNEQFF.

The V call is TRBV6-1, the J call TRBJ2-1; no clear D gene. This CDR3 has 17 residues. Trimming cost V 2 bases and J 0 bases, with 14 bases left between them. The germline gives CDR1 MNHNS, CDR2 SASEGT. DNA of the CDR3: TGTGCCAGCAGTGAATTTGTTCCGGCAAGCTCCTACAATGAGCAGTTCTTC. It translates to CASSEFVPASSYNEQFF.

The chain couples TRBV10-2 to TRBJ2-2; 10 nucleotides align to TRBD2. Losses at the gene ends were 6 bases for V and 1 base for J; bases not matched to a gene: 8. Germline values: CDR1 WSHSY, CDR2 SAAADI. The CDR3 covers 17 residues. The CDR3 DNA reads TGCGCCAGCAGGAATGGACTAGCGGCAATGAACACCGGGGAGCTGTTTTTT. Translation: CASRNGLAAMNTGELFF.

The CDR3 DNA sequence: TGCAGTGCAACCGGGACAGGGGGCTACAATGAGCAGTTCTTC. It is translated as CSATGTGGYNEQFF. The chain uses TRBV20-1 and TRBJ2-1; 11 positions match TRBD1. Trimming at V came to 6 bases and at J to 3 bases, leaving 4 bases not matched to a gene. This CDR3 contains 14 residues. The germline V gene has CDR1 DFQATT and CDR2 SNEGSKA (reference sequence).

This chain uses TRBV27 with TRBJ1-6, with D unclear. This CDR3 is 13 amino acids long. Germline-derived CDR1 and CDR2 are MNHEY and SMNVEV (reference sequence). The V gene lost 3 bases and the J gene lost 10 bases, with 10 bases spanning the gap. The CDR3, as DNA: TGTGCCAGCAGTTTCGACACTTACTCACCCCTCCACTTT. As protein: CASSFDTYSPLHF.

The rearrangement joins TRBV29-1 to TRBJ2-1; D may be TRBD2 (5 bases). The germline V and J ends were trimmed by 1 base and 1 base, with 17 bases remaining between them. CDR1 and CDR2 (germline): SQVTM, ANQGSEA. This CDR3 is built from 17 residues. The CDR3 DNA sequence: TGCAGCGTTGAAGCTTCTAGCAGACCCTGGTCCTACAATGAGCAGTTCTTC. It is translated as CSVEASSRPWSYNEQFF.

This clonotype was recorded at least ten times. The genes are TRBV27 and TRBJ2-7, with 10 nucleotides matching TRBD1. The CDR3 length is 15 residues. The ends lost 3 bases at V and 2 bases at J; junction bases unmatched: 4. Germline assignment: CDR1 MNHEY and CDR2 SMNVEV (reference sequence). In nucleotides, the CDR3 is TGTGCCAGCAGTTTGACGGGACAGGGGACCTACGAGCAGTACTTC. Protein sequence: CASSLTGQGTYEQYF.

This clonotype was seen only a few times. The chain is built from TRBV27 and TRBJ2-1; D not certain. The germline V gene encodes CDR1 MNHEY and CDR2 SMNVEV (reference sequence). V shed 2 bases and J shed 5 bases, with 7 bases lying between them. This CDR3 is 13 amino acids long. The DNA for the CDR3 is TGTGCCAGCAGTTTACTGACTGACAATGAGCAGTTCTTC. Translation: CASSLLTDNEQFF.

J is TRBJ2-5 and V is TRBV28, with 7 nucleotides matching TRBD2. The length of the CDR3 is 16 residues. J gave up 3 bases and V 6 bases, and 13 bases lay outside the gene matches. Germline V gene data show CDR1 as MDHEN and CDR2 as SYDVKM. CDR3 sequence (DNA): TGTGCCAGCAGGCCCCGGCCTCGGACTAGTAAAGAGACCCAGTACTTC. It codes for CASRPRPRTSKETQYF.